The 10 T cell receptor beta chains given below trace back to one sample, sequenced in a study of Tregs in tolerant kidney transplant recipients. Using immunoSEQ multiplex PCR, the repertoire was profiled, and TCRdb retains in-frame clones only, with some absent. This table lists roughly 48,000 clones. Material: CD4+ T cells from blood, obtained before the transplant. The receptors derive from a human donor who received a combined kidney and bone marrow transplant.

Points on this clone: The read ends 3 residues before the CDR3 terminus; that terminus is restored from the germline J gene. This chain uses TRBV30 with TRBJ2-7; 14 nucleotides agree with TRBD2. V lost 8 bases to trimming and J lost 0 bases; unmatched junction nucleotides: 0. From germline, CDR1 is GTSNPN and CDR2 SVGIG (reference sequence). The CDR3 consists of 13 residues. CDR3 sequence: CAGTSGSSYEQYF. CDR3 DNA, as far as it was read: TGTGCCGGGACTAGCGGGAGCTCCTACGAG.

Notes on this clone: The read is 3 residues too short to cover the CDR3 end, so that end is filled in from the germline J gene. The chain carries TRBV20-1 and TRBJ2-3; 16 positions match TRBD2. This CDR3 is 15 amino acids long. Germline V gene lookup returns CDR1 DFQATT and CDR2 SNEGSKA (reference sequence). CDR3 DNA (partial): TGCAGTGCTAGAGAAGGGACTAGCGGGAGGGGCCCG. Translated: CSAREGTSGRGP. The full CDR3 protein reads CSAREGTSGRGPQYF.

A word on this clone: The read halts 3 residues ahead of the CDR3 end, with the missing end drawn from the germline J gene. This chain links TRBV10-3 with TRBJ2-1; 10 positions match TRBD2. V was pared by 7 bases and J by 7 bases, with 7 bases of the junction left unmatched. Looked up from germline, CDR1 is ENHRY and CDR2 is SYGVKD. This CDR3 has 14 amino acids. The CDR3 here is CAINVAGGLNEQFF. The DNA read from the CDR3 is TGTGCCATCAACGTAGCGGGAGGTTTGAATGAG.

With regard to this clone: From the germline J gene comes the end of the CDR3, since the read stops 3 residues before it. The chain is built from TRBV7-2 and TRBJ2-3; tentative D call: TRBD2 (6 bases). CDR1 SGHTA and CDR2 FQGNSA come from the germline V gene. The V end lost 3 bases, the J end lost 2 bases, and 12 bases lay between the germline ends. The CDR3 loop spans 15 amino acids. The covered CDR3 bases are TGTGCCAGCAGCTTCGGGGGTAAGGCCACAGATACG. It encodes CASSFGGKATDT. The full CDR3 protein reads CASSFGGKATDTQYF.

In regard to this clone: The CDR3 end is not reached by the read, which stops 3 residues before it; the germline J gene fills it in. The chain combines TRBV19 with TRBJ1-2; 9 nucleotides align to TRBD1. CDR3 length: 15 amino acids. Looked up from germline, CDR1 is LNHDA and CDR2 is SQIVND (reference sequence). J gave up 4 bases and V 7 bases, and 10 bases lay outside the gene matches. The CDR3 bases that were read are TGTGCCAGTACCCTACAGGGGGCGCGAAGCTATGGC. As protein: CASTLQGARSYG. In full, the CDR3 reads CASTLQGARSYGYTF.

The CDR3 sequence is CASTAGVYNEQFF. The covered CDR3 bases are TGTGCCAGCACTGCGGGAGTCTACAATGAG. This chain connects TRBV2 to TRBJ2-1, with 7 bases fitting TRBD2. The read gets to within 3 residues of the CDR3 end, and the germline J gene fills in the rest. Germline V lookup: CDR1 SNHLY, CDR2 FYNNEI. This CDR3 has 13 residues. V shed 7 bases and J 3 bases; nucleotides not matched to a gene: 3.

CDR3 bases read: TGTGCCAGCAGCCGCGGACAGGGCGGCTATGGC. This sequence encodes CASSRGQGGYG. The CDR3 in full is CASSRGQGGYGYTF. The chain couples TRBV7-9 to TRBJ1-2; 8 bases line up with TRBD1. The read gets to within 3 residues of the CDR3 end, and the germline J gene fills in the rest. CDR3 length: 14 residues. Germline-derived CDR1 and CDR2 are SEHNR and FQNEAQ (reference sequence). The ends lost 5 bases at V and 4 bases at J; junction bases unmatched: 6.

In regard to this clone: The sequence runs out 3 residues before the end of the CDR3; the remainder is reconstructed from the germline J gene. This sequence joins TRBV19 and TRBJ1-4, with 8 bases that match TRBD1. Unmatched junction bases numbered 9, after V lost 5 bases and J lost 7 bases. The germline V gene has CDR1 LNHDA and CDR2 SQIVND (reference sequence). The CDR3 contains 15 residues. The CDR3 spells CASSHGQGEGEKLFF. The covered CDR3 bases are TGTGCCAGTAGTCACGGACAGGGCGAGGGTGAAAAA. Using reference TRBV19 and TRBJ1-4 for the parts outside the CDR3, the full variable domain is DGGITQSPKYLFRKEGQNVTLSCEQNLNHDAMYWYRQDPGQGLRLIYYSQIVNDFQKGDIAEGYSVSREKKESFPLTVTSAQKNPTAFYLCASSHGQGEGEKLFFGSGTQLSVL.

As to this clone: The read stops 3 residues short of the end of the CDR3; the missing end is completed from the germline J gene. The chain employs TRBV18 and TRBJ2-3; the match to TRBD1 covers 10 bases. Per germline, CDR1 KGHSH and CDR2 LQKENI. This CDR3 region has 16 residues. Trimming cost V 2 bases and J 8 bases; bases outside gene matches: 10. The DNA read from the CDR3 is TGTGCCAGCTCACCATTCGGACAGGGGGAAGAGGGTACG. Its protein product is CASSPFGQGEEGT. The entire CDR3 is CASSPFGQGEEGTQYF.

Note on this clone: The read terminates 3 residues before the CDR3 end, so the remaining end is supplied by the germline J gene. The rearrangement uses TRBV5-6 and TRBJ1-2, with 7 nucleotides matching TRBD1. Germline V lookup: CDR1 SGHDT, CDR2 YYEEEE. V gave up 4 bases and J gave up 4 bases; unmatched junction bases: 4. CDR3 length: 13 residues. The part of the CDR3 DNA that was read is TGTGCCAGCAGCCAAACAGGGGCCTATGGC. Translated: CASSQTGAYG. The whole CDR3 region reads CASSQTGAYGYTF.